The table lists the clone carrying this T cell receptor beta chain with a count of one. Sequencing of TCR beta drew on CD8+ and CD4+ T cells from blood. The patients who served as multiple sclerosis controls were treatment-naive and had stable or active relapsing-remitting disease that fulfilled the revised McDonald criteria. Bulk CD8+ and CD4+ cells came from magnetic negative isolation; CD8+ TEMRA by FACS. The data stem from a study of CD8 T cells in Susac syndrome. Reverse transcription of 0.5 to 1 ug RNA was carried out with random hexamers. TCR beta CDR3 was amplified by immunoSEQ multiplex PCR. This amplification extended across 54 Vbeta and 13 Jbeta segments. One entry per CDR3 protein results from TCRdb running MiXCR on the immunoSEQ multiplex PCR reads. The sample has approximately 76,000 distinct CDR3 sequences; just under 95% are singletons. The source is a human donor with multiple sclerosis. Sequencing input: CD8+ T cells from PBMCs.

CDR3 DNA sequence: TGTGCCAGCAGCCCTCTCGGGGCGGCCTACAATGAGCAGTTCTTC. Protein sequence: CASSPLGAAYNEQFF. The rearrangement links TRBV9 to TRBJ2-1; D may correspond to TRBD1 or TRBD2 (5 bases each). The CDR3 totals 15 residues. Germline lookup yields CDR1 SGDLS and CDR2 YYNGEE. Trimming removed 4 bases from V and 2 bases from J, with 13 bases in between.